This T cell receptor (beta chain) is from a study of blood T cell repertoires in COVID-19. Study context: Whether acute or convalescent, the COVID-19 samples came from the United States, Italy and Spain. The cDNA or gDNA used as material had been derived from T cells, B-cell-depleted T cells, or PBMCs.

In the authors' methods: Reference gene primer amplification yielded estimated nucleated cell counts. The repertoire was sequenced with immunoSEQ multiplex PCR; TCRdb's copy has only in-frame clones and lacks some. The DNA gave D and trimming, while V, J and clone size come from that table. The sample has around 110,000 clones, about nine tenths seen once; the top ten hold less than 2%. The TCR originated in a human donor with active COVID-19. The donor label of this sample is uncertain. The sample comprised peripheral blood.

CDR3 sequence: CASSLGLAGGHTGELFF. The CDR3 region has the DNA TGCGCCAGCAGCTTGGGGCTGGCGGGGGGGCACACCGGGGAGCTGTTTTTT. This chain connects TRBV5-1 to TRBJ2-2, with 9 bases fitting TRBD2. Germline trimming cut 0 bases from V and 3 bases from J; bases unmatched to any gene: 6. This CDR3 is built from 17 residues. Germline lookup yields CDR1 SGHRS and CDR2 YFSETQ.